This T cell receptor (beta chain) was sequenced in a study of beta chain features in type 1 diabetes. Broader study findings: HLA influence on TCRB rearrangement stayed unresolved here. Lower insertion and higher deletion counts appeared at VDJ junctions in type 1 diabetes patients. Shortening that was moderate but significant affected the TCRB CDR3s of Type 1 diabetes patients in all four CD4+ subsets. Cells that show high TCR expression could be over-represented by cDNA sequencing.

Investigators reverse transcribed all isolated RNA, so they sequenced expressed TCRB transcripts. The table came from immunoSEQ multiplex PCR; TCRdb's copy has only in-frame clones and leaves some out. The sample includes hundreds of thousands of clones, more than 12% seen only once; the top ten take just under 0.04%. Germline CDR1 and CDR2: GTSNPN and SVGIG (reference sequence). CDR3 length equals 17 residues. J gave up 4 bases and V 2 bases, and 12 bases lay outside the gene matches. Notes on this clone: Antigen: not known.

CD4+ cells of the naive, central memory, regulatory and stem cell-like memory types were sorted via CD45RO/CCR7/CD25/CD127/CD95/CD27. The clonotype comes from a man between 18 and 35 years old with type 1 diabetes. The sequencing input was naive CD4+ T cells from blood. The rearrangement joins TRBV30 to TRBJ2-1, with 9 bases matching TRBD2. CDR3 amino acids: CAWSPGASGKHYNEQFF. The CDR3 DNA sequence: TGTGCCTGGAGTCCCGGGGCTAGCGGGAAGCATTACAATGAGCAGTTCTTC.